These T cell receptor beta chains were read from a single sample in a study of cytomegalovirus exposure and HLA in healthy donors. The repertoire was sequenced with immunoSEQ multiplex PCR; TCRdb's copy has only in-frame clones and lacks some. The sample records around 94,000 clones, approximately 76% being singletons. The sample comprised PBMCs. These receptors came from a woman aged 60-70 years in good health and CMV-seropositive. Both conserved end residues are part of each CDR3. A D gene is named only where the DNA matches it firmly. Not every row has a clone size; where given, it reads once, few, many or a size class.

V gene,D gene,J gene,clone size,CDR3 protein,CDR3 DNA
TRBV5-6,.,TRBJ1-5,few,CASSSGQYSNQPQHF,TGTGCCAGCAGCTCAGGGCAATATAGCAATCAGCCCCAGCATTTT
TRBV14,.,TRBJ2-2,once,CASSQYDNPGSNTGELFF,TGTGCCAGCAGCCAATACGACAATCCGGGGTCGAACACCGGGGAGCTGTTTTTT
TRBV2,.,TRBJ1-5,.,CASSRGWNSNQPQHF,TGTGCCAGCAGTAGGGGATGGAACAGCAATCAGCCCCAGCATTTT
TRBV5-1,TRBD1,TRBJ2-3,.,CASSLEGADTQYF,TGCGCCAGCAGCTTGGAGGGGGCGGATACGCAGTATTTT
TRBV18,TRBD2,TRBJ2-7,.,CASSRGGSLSNEQYF,TGTGCCAGCTCCCGGGGGGGGTCCCTTTCCAACGAGCAGTACTTC
TRBV18,.,TRBJ2-7,.,CASSRDNTYEQYF,TGTGCCAGCTCCCGGGACAATACCTACGAGCAGTACTTC
TRBV6-1,.,TRBJ1-3,.,CASSRGSGNTIYF,TGTGCCAGCAGCAGGGGATCCGGAAACACCATATATTTT
TRBV6-5,TRBD2,TRBJ2-3,.,CASSYSRAGGADTQYF,TGTGCCAGCAGTTACTCGCGGGCGGGAGGGGCAGATACGCAGTATTTT
TRBV18,.,TRBJ1-1,.,CASSPALDTEAFF,TGTGCCAGCTCACCGGCCCTCGACACTGAAGCTTTCTTT
TRBV27,TRBD1,TRBJ2-2,.,CASRLGTVNTGELFF,TGTGCCAGCAGGCTGGGGACAGTGAACACCGGGGAGCTGTTTTTT
TRBV5-8,.,TRBJ1-2,few,CASTSRGAFYGYTF,TGTGCCAGCACCTCGCGGGGCGCGTTCTATGGCTACACCTTC
TRBV19,.,TRBJ1-5,few,CASRQSNQPQHF,TGTGCCAGTAGACAAAGCAATCAGCCCCAGCATTTT
TRBV18,.,TRBJ2-2,.,CASSPNTRTGELFF,TGTGCCAGCTCACCAAATACGCGTACCGGGGAGCTGTTTTTT
TRBV19,.,TRBJ2-5,.,CASSFPPTQYF,TGTGCCAGTAGTTTTCCCCCAACCCAGTACTTC
TRBV7-3,.,TRBJ1-2,.,CASSFVPGADGYTF,TGTGCCAGCAGCTTTGTCCCAGGGGCAGATGGCTACACCTTC
TRBV5-1,TRBD1,TRBJ2-2,.,CASSWGQGTGELFF,TGCGCCAGCAGCTGGGGACAGGGGACTGGGGAGCTGTTTTTT
TRBV5-1,.,TRBJ2-5,few,CASSLRGGETQYF,TGCGCCAGCAGCCTCCGAGGGGGAGAGACCCAGTACTTC
TRBV2,TRBD2,TRBJ2-2,few,CASKERENTGELFF,TGTGCCAGCAAAGAGCGGGAGAACACCGGGGAGCTGTTTTTT
TRBV6-1,TRBD1,TRBJ1-2,.,CASSETGDYGYTF,TGTGCCAGCAGTGAGACAGGGGACTATGGCTACACCTTC
TRBV11-2,.,TRBJ1-5,.,CASSLSGDSNQPQHF,TGTGCCAGCAGCTTATCAGGGGATAGCAATCAGCCCCAGCATTTT
TRBV25-1,.,TRBJ2-1,.,CASSDGLNNEQFF,TGTGCCAGCAGTGATGGACTCAACAATGAGCAGTTCTTC
TRBV16,TRBD1,TRBJ1-5,.,CASSQRQGSNQPQHF,TGTGCCAGCAGCCAAAGACAGGGTAGCAATCAGCCCCAGCATTTT
TRBV27,TRBD2,TRBJ2-1,few,CASRVGLVVNNEQFF,TGTGCCAGCAGGGTGGGACTAGTTGTGAATAATGAGCAGTTCTTC
TRBV7-2,TRBD1,TRBJ1-1,.,CASRTGGRWGTFF,TGTGCCAGCAGAACAGGGGGTAGATGGGGGACTTTCTTT
TRBV2,.,TRBJ2-7,few,CASRVNRDSYSYEQYF,TGTGCCAGCAGAGTAAACCGGGACTCTTACTCCTACGAGCAGTACTTC
TRBV6-6,.,TRBJ1-5,.,CASRGPSNQPQHF,TGTGCCAGCAGGGGGCCTAGCAATCAGCCCCAGCATTTT
TRBV28,TRBD2,TRBJ2-5,.,CASSLGGLQETQYF,TGTGCCAGCAGTTTGGGGGGGTTGCAAGAGACCCAGTACTTC
TRBV10-2,.,TRBJ2-2,.,CASREQGPGELFF,TGCGCCAGCAGAGAACAGGGTCCCGGGGAGCTGTTTTTT
TRBV6-5,.,TRBJ1-5,many,CASSYGGEYQPQHF,TGTGCCAGCAGTTACGGAGGGGAGTATCAGCCCCAGCATTTT
TRBV5-1,TRBD2,TRBJ2-7,.,CASSLGDYKTYEQYF,TGCGCCAGCAGCTTAGGGGACTATAAAACCTACGAGCAGTACTTC
TRBV7-9,TRBD1,TRBJ2-7,.,CASSQDRVGEQYF,TGTGCCAGCAGCCAGGACAGGGTAGGCGAGCAGTACTTC
TRBV7-7,.,TRBJ2-1,.,CASSAGTREQFF,TGTGCTAGCAGCGCCGGGACAAGGGAGCAGTTCTTC
TRBV6-1,TRBD1,TRBJ1-2,.,CASSEAWDSRYYGYTF,TGTGCCAGCAGTGAAGCCTGGGACAGCCGGTACTATGGCTACACCTTC
TRBV7-2,TRBD2,TRBJ2-1,.,CASSLRSGGRTPYNEQFF,TGTGCCAGCAGCCTACGCTCTGGCGGGAGAACGCCCTACAATGAGCAGTTCTTC
TRBV19,.,TRBJ2-4,.,CASSPGSKNIQYF,TGTGCCAGTAGTCCGGGTTCCAAAAACATTCAGTACTTC
TRBV5-1,TRBD2,TRBJ2-3,.,CASSLQREGSTQYF,TGCGCCAGCAGCCTACAGCGGGAAGGGAGTACGCAGTATTTT
TRBV30,.,TRBJ1-5,.,CAWSGGGGLGQPQHF,TGTGCCTGGAGTGGTGGGGGCGGTTTGGGTCAGCCCCAGCATTTT
TRBV19,.,TRBJ1-5,.,CASSIRPGGVSTGSVSNQPQHF,TGTGCCAGTAGTATAAGACCCGGAGGGGTTTCCACCGGATCGGTTAGCAATCAGCCCCAGCATTTT
TRBV21-1,.,TRBJ2-2,.,CASSPNLQLTMNTGELFF,TGTGCCAGCAGCCCCAACCTACAGCTGACAATGAACACCGGGGAGCTGTTTTTT
TRBV30,.,TRBJ1-1,.,CAWSAGQANTEAFF,TGTGCCTGGAGCGCAGGACAAGCGAACACTGAAGCTTTCTTT
TRBV4-1,.,TRBJ1-4,.,CASSQGELGLAEKLFF,TGCGCCAGCAGCCAAGGCGAACTAGGGCTGGCTGAAAAACTGTTTTTT
TRBV7-3,TRBD2,TRBJ2-3,.,CASSLLAGVGKDTQYF,TGTGCCAGCAGCTTGCTAGCGGGAGTTGGTAAAGATACGCAGTATTTT
TRBV6-6,TRBD2,TRBJ2-1,.,CASSSLAGTYNEQFF,TGTGCCAGCAGTTCACTAGCGGGGACCTACAATGAGCAGTTCTTC
TRBV10-3,TRBD1,TRBJ2-7,.,CAIRGGQGRGYEQYF,TGTGCCATCAGGGGGGGACAGGGGAGGGGATACGAGCAGTACTTC
TRBV7-6,TRBD1,TRBJ2-5,.,CASSSTGSWETQYF,TGTGCCAGCAGCTCGACAGGGTCTTGGGAGACCCAGTACTTC
TRBV27,TRBD2,TRBJ2-3,.,CASSLLGTSGGDTQYF,TGTGCCAGCAGTTTATTAGGGACTAGCGGCGGAGATACGCAGTATTTT
TRBV14,.,TRBJ2-7,.,CASSQDTGRNEQYF,TGTGCCAGCAGCCAAGATACCGGGAGAAACGAGCAGTACTTC
TRBV10-3,TRBD1,TRBJ1-3,.,CAISESNRGDTIYF,TGTGCCATCAGTGAGTCCAACAGGGGAGACACCATATATTTT
TRBV5-4,TRBD2,TRBJ2-1,.,CAISGSSYNEQFF,TGTGCCATAAGCGGGAGCTCCTACAATGAGCAGTTCTTC
TRBV9,TRBD2,TRBJ2-5,once,CASSGGLAGGETQYF,TGTGCCAGCAGCGGGGGGCTAGCGGGGGGAGAGACCCAGTACTTC